This T cell receptor beta chain stems from a study of blood T cell repertoires in COVID-19. As for the study in general: Spain, Italy and the United States supplied samples that represented acute and convalescent COVID-19. From T cells, B-cell-depleted T cells, or PBMCs came the material, which was cDNA or gDNA.

Authors' analysis steps: Reference gene primer amplification gave nucleated cell count estimates. The method was immunoSEQ multiplex PCR; TCRdb's version includes in-frame clones alone and lacks a portion of them. V, J and clone size are those of that table, while D and trimming were read from the DNA. The data show around 140,000 clones, with nearly 90% seen just once and around 1.9% held by the top ten. The V gene lost 8 bases and the J gene lost 6 bases, with 19 bases spanning the gap. This CDR3 spans 14 amino acids. From germline, CDR1 is MNHEY and CDR2 SVGAGI. The rearrangement uses TRBV6-5 and TRBJ1-1, with TRBD1 as a possible D gene (5 bases). The sequence was obtained from a man between 65 and 85 years old with acute or convalescent COVID-19. Sequencing was done on a sample of peripheral blood. Here the CDR3 reads CASLMSEGTAEAFF. In DNA form, the CDR3 reads TGTGCCAGCTTAATGTCGGAGGGGACGGCTGAAGCTTTCTTT.